This is a list of T cell receptor beta chains from one sample in a study of monozygotic twins with cystic fibrosis. Generated by immunoSEQ multiplex PCR, the TCRdb table keeps only in-frame clones and is missing some. The table shows 30,000 to 35,000 clones, with about 92% occurring only once. The sample consisted of blood. These receptors were taken from a girl aged 2-10 years with cystic fibrosis. Both conserved end residues are part of each CDR3. A D gene is named only where the DNA matches it firmly. Rows may omit the clone size; those that give it use once, few, many or a size class.

abundance: .; v_gene: TRBV5-4; j_gene: TRBJ2-2; d_gene: TRBD1; CDR3aa: CASSLARGQSTGELFF; CDR3nt: TGTGCCAGCAGCCTTGCCAGGGGGCAATCGACCGGGGAGCTGTTTTTT
abundance: .; v_gene: TRBV5-6; j_gene: TRBJ1-6; d_gene: .; CDR3aa: CASSSPSGTPLHF; CDR3nt: TGTGCCAGCAGCTCCCCCTCCGGGACACCCCTCCACTTT
abundance: few; v_gene: TRBV19; j_gene: TRBJ1-6; d_gene: TRBD1; CDR3aa: CASGQGNSPLHF; CDR3nt: TGTGCCAGTGGACAGGGAAATTCACCCCTCCACTTT
abundance: .; v_gene: TRBV14; j_gene: TRBJ2-7; d_gene: TRBD1; CDR3aa: CASSQGQFYEQYF; CDR3nt: TGTGCCAGCAGCCAGGGACAGTTCTACGAGCAGTACTTC
abundance: once; v_gene: TRBV5-6; j_gene: TRBJ2-3; d_gene: .; CDR3aa: CASSRPGSLTQYF; CDR3nt: TGTGCCAGCAGCCGTCCAGGTTCGTTAACGCAGTATTTT
abundance: .; v_gene: TRBV6-5; j_gene: TRBJ1-2; d_gene: .; CDR3aa: CASREKGSSGGYTF; CDR3nt: TGTGCCAGCAGGGAGAAGGGGTCGTCTGGGGGCTACACCTTC
abundance: .; v_gene: TRBV4-1; j_gene: TRBJ2-7; d_gene: .; CDR3aa: CASSQVFRDEQYF; CDR3nt: TGCGCCAGCAGCCAAGTTTTCAGGGACGAGCAGTACTTC
abundance: .; v_gene: TRBV19; j_gene: TRBJ2-1; d_gene: .; CDR3aa: CASSIGDFTQQFF; CDR3nt: TGTGCCAGTAGTATAGGGGACTTCACCCAGCAGTTCTTC
abundance: .; v_gene: TRBV15; j_gene: TRBJ2-3; d_gene: TRBD2; CDR3aa: CATSRDRTGGITDTQYF; CDR3nt: TGTGCCACCAGCAGAGACCGGACGGGAGGGATCACAGATACGCAGTATTTT
abundance: .; v_gene: TRBV21-1; j_gene: TRBJ1-5; d_gene: .; CDR3aa: CASSNPGGGYNQPQHF; CDR3nt: TGTGCCAGCAGCAACCCTGGTGGGGGCTACAATCAGCCCCAGCATTTT
abundance: .; v_gene: TRBV7-2; j_gene: TRBJ2-1; d_gene: .; CDR3aa: CASSWGPGPQFF; CDR3nt: TGTGCCAGCAGCTGGGGGCCGGGTCCGCAGTTCTTC
abundance: .; v_gene: TRBV7-6; j_gene: TRBJ1-1; d_gene: .; CDR3aa: CASSLVSQGGAFF; CDR3nt: TGTGCCAGCAGCTTAGTTTCGCAGGGAGGTGCTTTCTTT
abundance: .; v_gene: TRBV12-5; j_gene: TRBJ1-2; d_gene: .; CDR3aa: CASVSGPSTYGYTF; CDR3nt: TGTGCTAGTGTTTCCGGACCGAGCACCTATGGCTACACCTTC
abundance: .; v_gene: TRBV7-9; j_gene: TRBJ2-5; d_gene: .; CDR3aa: CASSLGGLQETQYF; CDR3nt: TGTGCCAGCAGCTTAGGGGGCCTTCAAGAGACCCAGTACTTC
abundance: .; v_gene: TRBV7-9; j_gene: TRBJ1-2; d_gene: TRBD1; CDR3aa: CASSLQGVHGYTF; CDR3nt: TGTGCCAGCAGCCTACAGGGGGTCCATGGCTACACCTTC
abundance: .; v_gene: TRBV2; j_gene: TRBJ2-2; d_gene: .; CDR3aa: CASSKGRPRGTGELFF; CDR3nt: TGTGCCAGCAGTAAGGGGCGGCCCCGGGGCACCGGGGAGCTGTTTTTT
abundance: .; v_gene: TRBV7-2; j_gene: TRBJ1-4; d_gene: TRBD1; CDR3aa: CASSLDGTGYEKLFF; CDR3nt: TGTGCCAGCAGCTTAGATGGGACAGGCTATGAAAAACTGTTTTTT
abundance: .; v_gene: TRBV7-9; j_gene: TRBJ2-7; d_gene: .; CDR3aa: CASSFPRDGPYREQYF; CDR3nt: TGTGCCAGCAGCTTCCCCCGGGACGGGCCGTATAGGGAGCAGTACTTC
abundance: once; v_gene: TRBV5-4; j_gene: TRBJ1-4; d_gene: .; CDR3aa: CASSHDGGEKLFF; CDR3nt: TGTGCCAGCAGCCACGACGGGGGTGAAAAACTGTTTTTT
abundance: .; v_gene: TRBV28; j_gene: TRBJ1-6; d_gene: .; CDR3aa: CASSLLQGSSYNSPLHF; CDR3nt: TGTGCCAGCAGTTTATTGCAGGGAAGCTCCTATAATTCACCCCTCCACTTT
abundance: .; v_gene: TRBV5-1; j_gene: TRBJ2-2; d_gene: .; CDR3aa: CASSLRTGNTGELFF; CDR3nt: TGCGCCAGCAGCTTGAGAACAGGCAACACCGGGGAGCTGTTTTTT
abundance: .; v_gene: TRBV6-1; j_gene: TRBJ1-3; d_gene: .; CDR3aa: CASSEVLENTIYF; CDR3nt: TGTGCCAGCAGTGAAGTCCTAGAGAACACCATATATTTT
abundance: .; v_gene: TRBV6-6; j_gene: TRBJ2-7; d_gene: .; CDR3aa: CASSYRLAGGEQYF; CDR3nt: TGTGCCAGCAGTTACCGCCTAGCCGGGGGAGAGCAGTACTTC
abundance: .; v_gene: TRBV6-5; j_gene: TRBJ2-1; d_gene: .; CDR3aa: CARKTCWEQFF; CDR3nt: TGTGCCAGGAAGACCTGTTGGGAGCAGTTCTTC
abundance: .; v_gene: TRBV4-1; j_gene: TRBJ2-3; d_gene: .; CDR3aa: CASSQVYTDTQYF; CDR3nt: TGCGCCAGCAGCCAAGTTTACACAGATACGCAGTATTTT
abundance: .; v_gene: TRBV2; j_gene: TRBJ1-5; d_gene: .; CDR3aa: CASSDPLRGYSNQPQHF; CDR3nt: TGTGCCAGCAGTGACCCTCTCAGGGGTTATAGCAATCAGCCCCAGCATTTT
abundance: .; v_gene: TRBV30; j_gene: TRBJ1-2; d_gene: .; CDR3aa: CAWTLDRNYGYTF; CDR3nt: TGTGCCTGGACTCTCGACCGTAACTATGGCTACACCTTC
abundance: .; v_gene: TRBV19; j_gene: TRBJ2-3; d_gene: TRBD1; CDR3aa: CASSIRAVRTGGADTQYF; CDR3nt: TGTGCCAGTAGCATACGGGCCGTCAGGACAGGGGGTGCAGATACGCAGTATTTT
abundance: .; v_gene: TRBV5-4; j_gene: TRBJ1-4; d_gene: .; CDR3aa: CASSQATNEKLFF; CDR3nt: TGTGCCAGCAGTCAGGCAACTAATGAAAAACTGTTTTTT
abundance: .; v_gene: TRBV30; j_gene: TRBJ1-5; d_gene: .; CDR3aa: CAWSEATANQPQHF; CDR3nt: TGTGCCTGGAGTGAGGCTACAGCGAATCAGCCCCAGCATTTT
abundance: .; v_gene: TRBV5-4; j_gene: TRBJ1-1; d_gene: TRBD1; CDR3aa: CASSLRLGPGGEAFF; CDR3nt: TGTGCCAGCAGCTTGCGTTTGGGGCCAGGGGGTGAAGCTTTCTTT
abundance: .; v_gene: TRBV19; j_gene: TRBJ2-5; d_gene: TRBD2; CDR3aa: CASSRTSGGPQETQYF; CDR3nt: TGTGCCAGTTCCCGGACTAGCGGGGGACCACAAGAGACCCAGTACTTC
abundance: few; v_gene: TRBV30; j_gene: TRBJ1-1; d_gene: .; CDR3aa: CAWSATTEAFF; CDR3nt: TGTGCCTGGAGCGCGACCACTGAAGCTTTCTTT
abundance: .; v_gene: TRBV5-4; j_gene: TRBJ1-1; d_gene: .; CDR3aa: CASSLGGFTEAFF; CDR3nt: TGTGCCAGCAGCCTTGGGGGTTTCACTGAAGCTTTCTTT
abundance: .; v_gene: TRBV6-5; j_gene: TRBJ2-1; d_gene: TRBD2; CDR3aa: CASSYSRLAAYNEQFF; CDR3nt: TGTGCCAGCAGTTATTCCCGACTAGCGGCTTACAATGAGCAGTTCTTC
abundance: .; v_gene: TRBV11-2; j_gene: TRBJ1-1; d_gene: .; CDR3aa: CASSLITTRGMDTEAFF; CDR3nt: TGTGCCAGCAGCTTGATAACCACACGAGGAATGGACACTGAAGCTTTCTTT
abundance: .; v_gene: TRBV29-1; j_gene: TRBJ1-1; d_gene: .; CDR3aa: CSVEEGGALGTEAFF; CDR3nt: TGCAGCGTTGAAGAAGGGGGGGCCCTTGGGACTGAAGCTTTCTTT
abundance: .; v_gene: TRBV5-1; j_gene: TRBJ2-1; d_gene: TRBD2; CDR3aa: CASSLGLAGVDEQFF; CDR3nt: TGCGCCAGCAGCCTGGGACTAGCGGGAGTCGATGAGCAGTTCTTC
abundance: .; v_gene: TRBV21-1; j_gene: TRBJ2-4; d_gene: .; CDR3aa: CASSKGGQGEAKNIQYF; CDR3nt: TGTGCCAGCAGCAAGGGGGGACAGGGGGAAGCCAAAAACATTCAGTACTTC
abundance: .; v_gene: TRBV12-2; j_gene: TRBJ2-7; d_gene: .; CDR3aa: CASRTGSEQYF; CDR3nt: TGTGCAAGTCGCACAGGGTCCGAGCAGTACTTC
abundance: .; v_gene: TRBV7-8; j_gene: TRBJ2-4; d_gene: .; CDR3aa: CASSLSPHVAKNIQYF; CDR3nt: TGTGCCAGCAGCCTCTCTCCCCACGTAGCCAAAAACATTCAGTACTTC
abundance: .; v_gene: TRBV6-1; j_gene: TRBJ1-1; d_gene: TRBD1; CDR3aa: CASSGGQGRNTEAFF; CDR3nt: TGTGCCAGCAGTGGAGGACAGGGGCGCAACACTGAAGCTTTCTTT